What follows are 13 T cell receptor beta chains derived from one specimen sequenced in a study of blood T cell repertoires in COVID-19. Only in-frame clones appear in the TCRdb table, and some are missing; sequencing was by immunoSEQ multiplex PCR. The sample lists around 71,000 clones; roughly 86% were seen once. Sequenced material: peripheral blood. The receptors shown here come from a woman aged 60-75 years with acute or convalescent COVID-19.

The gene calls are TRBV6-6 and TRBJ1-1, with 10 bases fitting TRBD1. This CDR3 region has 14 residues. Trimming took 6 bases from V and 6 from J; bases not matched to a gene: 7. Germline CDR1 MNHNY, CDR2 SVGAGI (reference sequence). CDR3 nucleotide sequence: TGTGCCAGCAGGGGGGACAGGGGTATGGCTGAAGCTTTCTTT. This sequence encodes CASRGDRGMAEAFF.

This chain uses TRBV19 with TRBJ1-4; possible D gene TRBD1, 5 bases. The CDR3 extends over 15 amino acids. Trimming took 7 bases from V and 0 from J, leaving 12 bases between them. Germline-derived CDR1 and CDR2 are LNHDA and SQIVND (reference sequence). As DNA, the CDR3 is TGTGCCAGTACCCGGGGGGGAGCAACTAATGAAAAACTGTTTTTT. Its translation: CASTRGGATNEKLFF.

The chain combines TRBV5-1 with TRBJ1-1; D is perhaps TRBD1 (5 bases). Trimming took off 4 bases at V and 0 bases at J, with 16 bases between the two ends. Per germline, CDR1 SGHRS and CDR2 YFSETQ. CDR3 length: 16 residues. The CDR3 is CASSTGQLPVNTEAFF. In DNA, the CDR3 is TGCGCCAGCAGCACCGGACAACTCCCGGTGAACACTGAAGCTTTCTTT.

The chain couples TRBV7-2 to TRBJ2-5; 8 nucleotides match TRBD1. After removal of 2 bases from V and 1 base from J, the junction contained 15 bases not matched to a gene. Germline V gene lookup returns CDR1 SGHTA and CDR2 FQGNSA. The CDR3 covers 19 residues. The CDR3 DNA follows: TGTGCCAGCAGCTTATTCGGCTTCCCGGGACAGGCTCTCCAAGAGACCCAGTACTTC. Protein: CASSLFGFPGQALQETQYF.

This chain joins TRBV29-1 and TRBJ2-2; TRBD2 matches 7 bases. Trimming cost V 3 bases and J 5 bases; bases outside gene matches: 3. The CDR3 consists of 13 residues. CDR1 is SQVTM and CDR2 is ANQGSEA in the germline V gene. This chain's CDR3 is CSVDQGGTGELFF. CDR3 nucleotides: TGCAGCGTTGACCAGGGAGGGACCGGGGAGCTGTTTTTT.

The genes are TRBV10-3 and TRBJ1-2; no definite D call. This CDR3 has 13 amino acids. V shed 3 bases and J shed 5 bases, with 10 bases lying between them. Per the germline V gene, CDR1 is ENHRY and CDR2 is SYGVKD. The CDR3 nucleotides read TGTGCCATCAGTGACTCGGCCGGGTATGGCTACACCTTC. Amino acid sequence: CAISDSAGYGYTF.

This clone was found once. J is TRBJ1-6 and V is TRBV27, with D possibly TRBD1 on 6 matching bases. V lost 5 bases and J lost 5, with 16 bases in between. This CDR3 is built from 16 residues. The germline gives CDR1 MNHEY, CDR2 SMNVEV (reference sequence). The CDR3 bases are TGTGCCAGCAGTGCTTTTGGGACAAGTGATAATTCACCCCTCCACTTT. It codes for CASSAFGTSDNSPLHF.

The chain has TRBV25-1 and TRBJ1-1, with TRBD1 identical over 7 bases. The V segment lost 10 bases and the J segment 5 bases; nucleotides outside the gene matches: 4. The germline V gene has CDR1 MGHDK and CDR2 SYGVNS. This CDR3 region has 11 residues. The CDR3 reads CATNRGTEAFF. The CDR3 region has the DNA TGTGCCACCAACAGGGGTACTGAAGCTTTCTTT.

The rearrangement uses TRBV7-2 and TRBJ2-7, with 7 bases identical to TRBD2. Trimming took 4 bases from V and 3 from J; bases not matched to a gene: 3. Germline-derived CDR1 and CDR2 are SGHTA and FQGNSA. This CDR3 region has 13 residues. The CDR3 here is CASSSAGDYEQYF. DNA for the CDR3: TGTGCCAGCAGCTCGGCGGGAGACTACGAGCAGTACTTC.

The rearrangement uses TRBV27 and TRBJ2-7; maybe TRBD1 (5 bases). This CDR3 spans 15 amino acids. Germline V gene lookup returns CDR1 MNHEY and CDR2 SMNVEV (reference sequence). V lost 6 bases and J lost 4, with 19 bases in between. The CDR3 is CASSPLGQGGYEQYF. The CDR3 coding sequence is TGTGCCAGCAGCCCCCTAGGGCAGGGCGGATACGAGCAGTACTTC.

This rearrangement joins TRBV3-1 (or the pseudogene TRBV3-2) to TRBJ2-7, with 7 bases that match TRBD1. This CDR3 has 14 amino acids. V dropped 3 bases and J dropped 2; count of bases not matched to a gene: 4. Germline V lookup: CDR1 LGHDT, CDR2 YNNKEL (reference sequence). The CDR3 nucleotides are TGTGCCAGCAGCCACGGGACAGATACCTACGAGCAGTACTTC. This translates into CASSHGTDTYEQYF.

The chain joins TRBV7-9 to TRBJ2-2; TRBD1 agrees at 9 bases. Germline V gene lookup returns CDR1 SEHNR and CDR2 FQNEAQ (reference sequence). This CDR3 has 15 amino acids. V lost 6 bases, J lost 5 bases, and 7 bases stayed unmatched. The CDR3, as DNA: TGTGCCAGCAGACCCGGGACAGGGATAACCGGGGAGCTGTTTTTT. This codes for CASRPGTGITGELFF.

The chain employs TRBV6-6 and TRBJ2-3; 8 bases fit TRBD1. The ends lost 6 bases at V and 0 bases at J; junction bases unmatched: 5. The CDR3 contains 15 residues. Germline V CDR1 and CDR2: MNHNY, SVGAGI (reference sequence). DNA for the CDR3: TGTGCCAGCAGCGACCGGGACAGGAGCACAGATACGCAGTATTTT. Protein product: CASSDRDRSTDTQYF.